This T cell receptor beta chain was observed in a study of blood T cell repertoires in COVID-19. Study-level background: Nucleic acid was either cDNA or gDNA, and it came from T cells, B-cell-depleted T cells, or PBMCs.

TCRdb's copy holds only in-frame clones and misses some; the assay was immunoSEQ multiplex PCR. The profile covers approximately 200,000 clones, with approximately 83% appearing a single time and 6% to 8% taken by the ten largest. This study enrolled people aged 18 to 89 from under 25 US geographic areas. Donors were grouped by their self-reported clinical history. The CDR3 consists of 15 residues. Germline CDR1 is ENHRY and CDR2 is SYGVKD. V lost 0 bases to trimming and J lost 6 bases; unmatched junction nucleotides: 4. The chain couples TRBV10-3 to TRBJ2-1; 8 nucleotides align to TRBD2. This TCR was sampled from a man in his forties or fifties who had recovered from COVID-19. Sequencing was done on a sample of PBMCs or T cells enriched from blood (not recorded which). The CDR3 bases are TGTGCCATCAGTGAGTCGGGACTAGGAGGCAATGAGCAGTTCTTC. This gives the protein CAISESGLGGNEQFF.